Shown below are 2 T cell receptor beta chains from a single sample sequenced in a study of T cell repertoires in ileal Crohn's disease. Time point specified: inflamed ileum from the surgical specimen. The protocol was immunoSEQ multiplex PCR, while the TCRdb copy is restricted to in-frame clones and leaves out a portion. The sample lists about 18,000 clones; more than 75% were seen once. Source material: ileal tissue. Receptor source: an adult with Crohn's disease.

This clone was detected only once. The chain is built from TRBV18 and TRBJ1-6; 12 nucleotides agree with TRBD1. CDR1 and CDR2 (germline): KGHSH, LQKENI. The CDR3 covers 16 residues. With 3 bases clipped from V and 7 bases from J, the junction kept 4 bases outside the gene matches. The CDR3 region is CASSPGTGGRNSPLHF. CDR3 coding DNA: TGTGCCAGCTCACCCGGGACAGGGGGCCGGAATTCACCCCTCCACTTT.

In DNA, the CDR3 is TGTGCCAGCAGCCCGTCACATTCTTACGAGCAGTACTTC. It yields the protein CASSPSHSYEQYF. The gene calls are TRBV7-2 and TRBJ2-7, with D unclear. The V gene lost 5 bases and the J gene lost 4 bases, with 12 bases spanning the gap. Germline V gene sequence: CDR1 SGHTA, CDR2 FQGNSA. The CDR3 spans 13 residues. Using reference TRBV7-2 and TRBJ2-7 for the parts outside the CDR3, the full variable domain is GAGVSQSPSNKVTEKGKDVELRCDPISGHTALYWYRQSLGQGLEFLIYFQGNSAPDKSGLPSDRFSAERTGGSVSTLTIQRTQQEDSAVYLCASSPSHSYEQYFGPGTRLTVT.